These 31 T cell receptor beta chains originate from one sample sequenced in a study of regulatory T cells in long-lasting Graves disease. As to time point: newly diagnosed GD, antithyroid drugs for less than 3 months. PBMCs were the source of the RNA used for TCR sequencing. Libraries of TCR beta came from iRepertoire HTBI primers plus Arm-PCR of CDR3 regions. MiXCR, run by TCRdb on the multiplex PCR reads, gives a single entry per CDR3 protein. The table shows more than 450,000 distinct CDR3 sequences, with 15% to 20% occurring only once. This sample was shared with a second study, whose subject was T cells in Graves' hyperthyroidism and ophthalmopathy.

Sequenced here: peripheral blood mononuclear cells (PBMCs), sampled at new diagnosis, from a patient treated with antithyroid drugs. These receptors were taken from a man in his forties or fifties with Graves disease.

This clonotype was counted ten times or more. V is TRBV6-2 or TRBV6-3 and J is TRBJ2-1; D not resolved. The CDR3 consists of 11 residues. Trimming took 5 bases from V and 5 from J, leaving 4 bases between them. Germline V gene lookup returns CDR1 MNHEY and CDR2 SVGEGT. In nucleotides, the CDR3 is TGTGCCAGCAGTGGACACAATGAGCAGTTCTTC. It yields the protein CASSGHNEQFF.

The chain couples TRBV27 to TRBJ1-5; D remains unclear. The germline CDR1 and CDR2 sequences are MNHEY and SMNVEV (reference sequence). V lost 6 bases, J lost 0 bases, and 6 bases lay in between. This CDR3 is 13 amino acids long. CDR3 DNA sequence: TGTGCCAGCAGGGGCCTTAGCAATCAGCCCCAGCATTTT. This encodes CASRGLSNQPQHF.

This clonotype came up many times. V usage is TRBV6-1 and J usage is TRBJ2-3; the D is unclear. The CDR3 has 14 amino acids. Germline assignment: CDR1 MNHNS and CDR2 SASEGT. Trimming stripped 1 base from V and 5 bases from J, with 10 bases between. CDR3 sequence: CASSEVWARDTQYF. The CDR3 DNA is TGTGCCAGCAGTGAAGTCTGGGCCCGAGATACGCAGTATTTT.

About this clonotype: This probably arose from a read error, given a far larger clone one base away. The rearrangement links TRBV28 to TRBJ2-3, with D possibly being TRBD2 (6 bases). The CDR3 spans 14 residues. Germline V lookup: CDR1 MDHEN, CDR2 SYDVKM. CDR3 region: CASSSISGTDMQYF. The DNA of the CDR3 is TGTGCCAGCAGCTCCATTAGCGGAACAGATATGCAGTATTTT.

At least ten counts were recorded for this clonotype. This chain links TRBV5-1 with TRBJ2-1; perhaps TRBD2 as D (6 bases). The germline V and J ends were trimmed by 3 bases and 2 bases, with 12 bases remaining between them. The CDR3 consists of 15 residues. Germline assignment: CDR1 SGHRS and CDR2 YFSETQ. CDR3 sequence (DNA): TGCGCCAGCAGCTCTAGAGGGGAGGCCTACAATGAGCAGTTCTTC. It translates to CASSSRGEAYNEQFF.

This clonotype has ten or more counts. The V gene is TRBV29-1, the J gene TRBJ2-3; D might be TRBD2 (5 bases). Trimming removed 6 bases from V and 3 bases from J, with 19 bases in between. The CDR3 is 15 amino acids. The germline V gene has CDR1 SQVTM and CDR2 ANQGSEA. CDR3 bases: TGCAGCGTAGTTAAACCAAGCGGTGGAACAGATACGCAGTATTTT. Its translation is CSVVKPSGGTDTQYF.

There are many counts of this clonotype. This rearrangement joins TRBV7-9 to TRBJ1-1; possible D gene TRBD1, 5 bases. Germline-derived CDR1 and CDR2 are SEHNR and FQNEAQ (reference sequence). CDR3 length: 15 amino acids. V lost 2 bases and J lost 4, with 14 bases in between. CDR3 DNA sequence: TGTGCCAGCAGCTTATCTTTGCTGGGACTCACTGAAGCTTTCTTT. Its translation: CASSLSLLGLTEAFF.

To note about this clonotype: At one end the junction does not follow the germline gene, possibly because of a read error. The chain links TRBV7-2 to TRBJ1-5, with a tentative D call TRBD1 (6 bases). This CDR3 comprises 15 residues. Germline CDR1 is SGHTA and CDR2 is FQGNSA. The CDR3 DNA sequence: TGTGCCAGCAGCTTATTCAGGGGATGGGATCAGTCCCAGCATTTT. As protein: CASSLFRGWDQSQHF.

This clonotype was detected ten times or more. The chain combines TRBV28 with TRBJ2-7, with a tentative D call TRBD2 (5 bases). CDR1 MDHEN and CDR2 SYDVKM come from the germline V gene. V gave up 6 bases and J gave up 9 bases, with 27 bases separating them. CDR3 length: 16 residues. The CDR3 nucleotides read TGTGCCAGCAGCGCTCTACCGGGGTCTACGAGCTCCCCGCAGTACTTC. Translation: CASSALPGSTSSPQYF. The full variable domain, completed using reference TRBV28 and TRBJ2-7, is DVKVTQSSRYLVKRTGEKVFLECVQDMDHENMFWYRQDPGLGLRLIYFSYDVKMKEKGDIPEGYSVSREKKERFSLILESASTNQTSMYLCASSALPGSTSSPQYFGPGTRLTVT.

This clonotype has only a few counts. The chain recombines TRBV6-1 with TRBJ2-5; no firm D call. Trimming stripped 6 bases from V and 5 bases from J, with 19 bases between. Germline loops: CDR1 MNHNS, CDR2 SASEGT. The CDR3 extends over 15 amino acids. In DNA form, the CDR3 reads TGTGCCAGCAGCCCGAATAGAGGTCCGTCCGAGACCCAGTACTTC. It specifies CASSPNRGPSETQYF.

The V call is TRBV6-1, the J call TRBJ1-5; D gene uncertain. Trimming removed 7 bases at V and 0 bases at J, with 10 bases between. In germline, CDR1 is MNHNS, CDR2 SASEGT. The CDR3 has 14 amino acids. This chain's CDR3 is CASKRIYSNQPQHF. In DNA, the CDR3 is TGTGCCAGCAAACGGATATATAGCAATCAGCCCCAGCATTTT.

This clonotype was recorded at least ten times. CDR3 sequence (DNA): TGTGCCAGCTCACCAGTGGCAGGGACTAGCACAGATACGCAGTATTTT. This gives the protein CASSPVAGTSTDTQYF. The chain combines TRBV18 with TRBJ2-3; possibly TRBD2 for D (6 bases). The length of the CDR3 is 16 residues. From germline, CDR1 is KGHSH and CDR2 LQKENI. Trimming removed 2 bases at V and 0 bases at J, with 12 bases between.

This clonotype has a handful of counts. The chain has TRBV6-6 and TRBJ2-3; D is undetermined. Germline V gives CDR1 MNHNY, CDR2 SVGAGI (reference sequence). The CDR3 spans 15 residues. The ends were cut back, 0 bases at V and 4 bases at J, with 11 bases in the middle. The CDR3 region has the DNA TGTGCCAGCAGTTACTCGCGGCTAGTGCCAGATACGCAGTATTTT. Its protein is CASSYSRLVPDTQYF.

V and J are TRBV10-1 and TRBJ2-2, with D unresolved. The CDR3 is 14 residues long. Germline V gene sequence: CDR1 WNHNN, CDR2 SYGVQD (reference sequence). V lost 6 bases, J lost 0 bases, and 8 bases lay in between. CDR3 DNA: TGCGCCAGCAGAAAGGAAACGAACACCGGGGAGCTGTTTTTT. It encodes CASRKETNTGELFF.

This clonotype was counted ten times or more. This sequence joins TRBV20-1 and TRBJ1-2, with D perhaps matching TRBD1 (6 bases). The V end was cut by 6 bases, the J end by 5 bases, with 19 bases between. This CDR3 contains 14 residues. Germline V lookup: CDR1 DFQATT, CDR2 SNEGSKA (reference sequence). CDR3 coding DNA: TGCAGTGCACGCCGGGACATTAGGCCATATGGCTACACCTTC. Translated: CSARRDIRPYGYTF.

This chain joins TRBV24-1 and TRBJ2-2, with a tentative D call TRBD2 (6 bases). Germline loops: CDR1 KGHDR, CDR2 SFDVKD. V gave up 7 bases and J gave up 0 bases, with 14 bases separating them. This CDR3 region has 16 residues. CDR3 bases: TGTGCCACCAGCCATTCGGGACTTTCGAACACCGGGGAGCTGTTTTTT. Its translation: CATSHSGLSNTGELFF.

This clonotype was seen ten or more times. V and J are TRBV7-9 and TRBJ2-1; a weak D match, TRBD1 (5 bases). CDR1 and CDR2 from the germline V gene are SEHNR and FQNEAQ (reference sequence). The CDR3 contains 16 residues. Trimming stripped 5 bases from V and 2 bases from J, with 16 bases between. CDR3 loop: CASSDPNRLPYNEQFF. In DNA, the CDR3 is TGTGCCAGCAGCGACCCGAACAGGCTACCCTACAATGAGCAGTTCTTC.

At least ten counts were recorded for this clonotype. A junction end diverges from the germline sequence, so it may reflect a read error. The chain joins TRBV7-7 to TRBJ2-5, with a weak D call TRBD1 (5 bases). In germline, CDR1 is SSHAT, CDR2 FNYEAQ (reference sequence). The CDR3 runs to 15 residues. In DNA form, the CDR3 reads TGTGCTAGCAGCTTATTGGGCAGGGACCAAGAGACCCAGTACTTC. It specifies CASSLLGRDQETQYF.

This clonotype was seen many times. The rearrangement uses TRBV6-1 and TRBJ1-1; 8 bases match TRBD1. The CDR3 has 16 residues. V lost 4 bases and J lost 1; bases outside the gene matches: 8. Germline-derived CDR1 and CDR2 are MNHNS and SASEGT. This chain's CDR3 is CASSGSRTGKNTEAFF. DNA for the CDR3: TGTGCCAGCAGTGGATCGCGGACAGGGAAGAACACTGAAGCTTTCTTT.

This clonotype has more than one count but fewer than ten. CDR3 sequence (DNA): TGTGCCAGCAGTTCGCGGGACGGAAACTATGGCTACACCTTC. It encodes CASSSRDGNYGYTF. The chain joins TRBV27 to TRBJ1-2; D possibly corresponds to TRBD1 (5 bases). The CDR3 consists of 14 residues. V lost 4 bases and J 2 bases, leaving 11 bases between the germline ends. The germline V gene has CDR1 MNHEY and CDR2 SMNVEV (reference sequence).

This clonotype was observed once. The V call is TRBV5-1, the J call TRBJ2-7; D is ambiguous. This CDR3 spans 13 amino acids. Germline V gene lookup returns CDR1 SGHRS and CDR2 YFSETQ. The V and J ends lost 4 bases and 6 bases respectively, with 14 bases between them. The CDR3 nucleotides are TGCGCCAGCAGCCCCACTGGTCCGGGCGAGCAGTACTTC. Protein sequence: CASSPTGPGEQYF.

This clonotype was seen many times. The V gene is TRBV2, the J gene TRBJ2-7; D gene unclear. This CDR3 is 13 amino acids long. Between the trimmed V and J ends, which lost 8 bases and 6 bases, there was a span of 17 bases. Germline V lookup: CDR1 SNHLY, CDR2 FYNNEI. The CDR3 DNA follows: TGTGCCAGCTCGAACACGTTGATGGGCGAGCAGTACTTC. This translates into CASSNTLMGEQYF.

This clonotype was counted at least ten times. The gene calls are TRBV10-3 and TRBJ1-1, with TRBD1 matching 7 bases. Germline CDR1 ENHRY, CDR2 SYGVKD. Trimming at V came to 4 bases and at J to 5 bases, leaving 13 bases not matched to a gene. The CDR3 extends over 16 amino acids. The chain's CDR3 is CAISGPLAGGRTEAFF. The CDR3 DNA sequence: TGTGCCATCAGTGGACCCCTCGCAGGGGGTCGGACTGAAGCTTTCTTT.

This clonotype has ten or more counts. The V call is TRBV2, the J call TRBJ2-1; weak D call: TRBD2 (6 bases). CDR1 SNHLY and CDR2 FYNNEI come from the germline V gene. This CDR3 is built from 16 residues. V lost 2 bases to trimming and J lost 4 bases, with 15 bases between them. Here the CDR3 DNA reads TGTGCCAGCAGTGAAACTTCTAGCGCGATGTACAATGAGCAGTTCTTC. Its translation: CASSETSSAMYNEQFF.

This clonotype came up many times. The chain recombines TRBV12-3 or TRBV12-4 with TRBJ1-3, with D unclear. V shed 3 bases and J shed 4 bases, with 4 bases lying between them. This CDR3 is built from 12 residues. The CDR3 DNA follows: TGTGCCAGCAGTTTTGCCGGAAACACCATATATTTT. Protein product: CASSFAGNTIYF.

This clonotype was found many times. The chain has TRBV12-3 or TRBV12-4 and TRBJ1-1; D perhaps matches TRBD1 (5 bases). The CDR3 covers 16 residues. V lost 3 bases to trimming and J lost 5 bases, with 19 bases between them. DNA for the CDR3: TGTGCCAGCAGTTTGAGAAACGGGGCGGGGGGTACTGAAGCTTTCTTT. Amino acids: CASSLRNGAGGTEAFF.

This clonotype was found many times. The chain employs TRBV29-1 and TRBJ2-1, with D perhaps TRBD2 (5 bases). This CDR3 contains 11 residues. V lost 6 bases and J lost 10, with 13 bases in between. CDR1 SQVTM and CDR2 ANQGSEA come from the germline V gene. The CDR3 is CSVGGFGEQFF. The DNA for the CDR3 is TGCAGCGTGGGCGGGTTCGGCGAGCAGTTCTTC.

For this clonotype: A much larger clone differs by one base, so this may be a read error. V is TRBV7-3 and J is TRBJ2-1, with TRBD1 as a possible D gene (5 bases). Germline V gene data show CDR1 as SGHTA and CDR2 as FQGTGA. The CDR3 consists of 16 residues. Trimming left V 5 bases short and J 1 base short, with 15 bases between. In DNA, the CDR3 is TGTGCCAGCAGCGATAGGGGCGAGCAGTCCTACAATGAGCAGTTCTTC. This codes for CASSDRGEQSYNEQFF. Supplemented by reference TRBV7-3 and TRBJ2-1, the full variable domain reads GAGVSQTPSNKVTEKGKYVELRCDPISGHTALYWYRQSLGQGPEFLIYFQGTGAADDSGLPNDRFFAVRPEGSVSTLKIQRTERGDSAVYLCASSDRGEQSYNEQFFGPGTRLTVL.

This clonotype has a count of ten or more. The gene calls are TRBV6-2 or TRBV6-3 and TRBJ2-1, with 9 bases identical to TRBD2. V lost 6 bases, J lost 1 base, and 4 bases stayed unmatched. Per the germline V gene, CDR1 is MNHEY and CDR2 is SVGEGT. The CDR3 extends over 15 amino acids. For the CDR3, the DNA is TGTGCCAGCAGCGTAGCGGGAGTTTCCTACAATGAGCAGTTCTTC. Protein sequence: CASSVAGVSYNEQFF.

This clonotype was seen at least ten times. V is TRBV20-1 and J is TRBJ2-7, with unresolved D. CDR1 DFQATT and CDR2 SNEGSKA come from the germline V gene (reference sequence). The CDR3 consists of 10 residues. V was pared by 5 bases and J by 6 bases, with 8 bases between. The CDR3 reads CSAPLIEQYF. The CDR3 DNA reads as TGCAGTGCTCCCCTAATCGAGCAGTACTTC.

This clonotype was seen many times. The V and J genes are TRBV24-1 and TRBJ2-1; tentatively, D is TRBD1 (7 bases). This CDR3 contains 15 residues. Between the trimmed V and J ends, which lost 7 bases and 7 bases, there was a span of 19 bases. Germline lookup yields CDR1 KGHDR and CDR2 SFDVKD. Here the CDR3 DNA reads TGTGCCACCAGGGGGGCAGGGGGGTTCGGGAATGAGCAGTTCTTC. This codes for CATRGAGGFGNEQFF.